This TCR beta chain comes out of a study of identical twins. Findings and limits, study-wide: Analyses of zero insertions could, in part, be confounded by invariant MAIT and iNKT cells. Where out-of-frame alpha sequences were twin-shared, they showed excess low generation probability. There were fewer insertions in abundant cord blood beta clonotypes, but memory repertoires showed no such pattern.

This clonotype was detected a few times. Its antigen is not known. This CDR3 is built from 14 residues. Between the trimmed V and J ends, which lost 0 bases and 5 bases, there was a span of 11 bases. Germline V gives CDR1 SGHRS, CDR2 YFSETQ. TCRdb reprocessed the 5' RACE reads with MiXCR, giving one entry per CDR3 protein. The table lists approximately 500,000 distinct CDR3 sequences, roughly a quarter of them singletons, with 2.5% to 3.5% in the top ten. Separately, the same data were catalogued under a study of T cells expressing NK-cell markers. This second report adds: Cells sorted as CD3+CD56+NKG2C+, CD3+CD56+NKG2C- and CD3+CD56-NKG2C+ T cells supplied the TCR beta repertoires.

This chain links TRBV5-1 with TRBJ2-5; D is possibly TRBD2 (6 bases). Input material: CD4+ T cells sorted from blood. This clonotype was sampled from a woman under 30 in good health. CDR3 sequence: CASSLDDSGETQYF. The CDR3 DNA is TGCGCCAGCAGCTTGGATGACAGCGGGGAGACCCAGTACTTC.